Listed below are T cell receptor beta chains from one sample, sequenced in a study of OX40 agonist ivuxolimab in advanced cancers. Profiled with immunoSEQ multiplex PCR; TCRdb holds only in-frame clones, not every one. The sample consists of approximately 79,000 clones, roughly 90% of them appearing once. Here the sequenced sample was CD4+ or CD8+ T cells sorted from blood, taken in a trial of the OX40 agonist ivuxolimab. Source of these receptors: an adult with an advanced solid tumor such as melanoma, head and neck, liver or kidney cancer. The CDR3 runs from the conserved cysteine through the conserved F or W. A D gene is named only where the DNA matches it firmly. Rows may omit the clone size; those that give it use once, few, many or a size class.

j_gene	v_gene	abundance	d_gene	CDR3nt	CDR3aa
TRBJ1-1	TRBV19	.	.	TGTGCCAGTAGTATTGGGGCAGCGGTCACTGAAGCTTTCTTT	CASSIGAAVTEAFF
TRBJ2-7	TRBV27	.	TRBD2	TGTGCCAGCAGTTTCGGCGGGGGCTCCTACGAGCAGTACTTC	CASSFGGGSYEQYF
TRBJ2-1	TRBV7-6	once	TRBD2	TGTGCCAGCAGTCTCCGTCTAGCGGGAAAATACAATGAGCAGTTCTTC	CASSLRLAGKYNEQFF
TRBJ1-4	TRBV2	.	.	TGTGCCAGCATGAATTTTGAAAAACTGTTTTTT	CASMNFEKLFF
TRBJ2-5	TRBV7-9	.	.	TGTGCCACCCAAGAGACCCAGTACTTC	CATQETQYF
TRBJ2-7	TRBV5-1	.	.	TGCGCCAGCAGCTTGTTCTGGGGGAGCTCCTACGAGCAGTACTTC	CASSLFWGSSYEQYF
TRBJ1-5	TRBV7-6	.	.	TGTGCCAGCAGCTTAGCGAGTAATCAGCCCCAGCATTTT	CASSLASNQPQHF
TRBJ2-2	TRBV9	.	TRBD2	TGTGCCAGCAGCGCCCCACTCTTAAGCGGGGGCCGGCACGGGGAGCTGTTTTTT	CASSAPLLSGGRHGELFF
TRBJ2-3	TRBV18	.	.	TGTGCCAGCTCACCTTCCGAAATAAGGGTACCAACAGATACGCAGTATTTT	CASSPSEIRVPTDTQYF
TRBJ2-7	TRBV13	.	TRBD1	TGTGCCAGCAGCCCGAATCCGGGACAGGGCCACGAGCAGTACTTC	CASSPNPGQGHEQYF
TRBJ2-2	TRBV2	.	TRBD1	TGTGCCAGCATTCCGGGACAGGAATCAGTCGGGGAGCTGTTTTTT	CASIPGQESVGELFF
TRBJ2-7	TRBV9	.	.	TGTGCCAGCAGCGGGGCGGGACAGAGCTCCTACGAGCAGTACTTC	CASSGAGQSSYEQYF
TRBJ2-7	TRBV13	few	.	TGTGCCAGCAGCTTGGACAGCTCCTACGAGCAGTACTTC	CASSLDSSYEQYF
TRBJ1-1	TRBV5-4	.	.	TGTGCCAGCAGCTCGGGATTGAACACTGAAGCTTTCTTT	CASSSGLNTEAFF
TRBJ2-7	TRBV7-6	once	.	TGTGCCAGCAGCCCTGGCGGAGGGGGCTACGAGCAGTACTTC	CASSPGGGGYEQYF
TRBJ1-5	TRBV10-3	.	.	TGTGCCATCAGTGAGTCGCACTCGGCGAGCAATCAGCCCCAGCATTTT	CAISESHSASNQPQHF
TRBJ2-1	TRBV19	once	TRBD1	TGTGCCAGTAGTATAATGGGGACAGCCGAGCAGTTCTTC	CASSIMGTAEQFF
TRBJ1-2	TRBV15	.	.	TGTGCCACCAGCAGAGGGGCAGAAAACTATGGCTACACCTTC	CATSRGAENYGYTF
TRBJ2-7	TRBV7-2	.	TRBD1	TGTGCCAGCAGCTTATTTGGCACAGGGGACGAGCAGTACTTC	CASSLFGTGDEQYF
TRBJ2-1	TRBV7-9	few	TRBD1	TGTGCCAGCAGCTCCCCCGGGACAGGGGCCTACAATGAGCAGTTCTTC	CASSSPGTGAYNEQFF
TRBJ2-7	TRBV25-1	.	.	TGTGCCAGCAGTGCGGGCGGCGGCCCCTACGAGCAGTACTTC	CASSAGGGPYEQYF
TRBJ2-3	TRBV7-3	.	.	TGTGCCAGCAGCTTAGGGACTCTCAGCACAGATACGCAGTATTTT	CASSLGTLSTDTQYF
TRBJ2-7	TRBV27	.	.	TGTGCCAGCAGTTTATTCAGATACTACGAGCAGTACTTC	CASSLFRYYEQYF
TRBJ1-2	TRBV5-6	.	.	TGTGCCAGCAGCTCCGGGACGGTCGGGTTGGGCTACACCTTC	CASSSGTVGLGYTF
TRBJ2-7	TRBV27	.	TRBD1	TGTGCCAGCAGTCTACGGGAAAGAGGGGGCCCGTCTTCCTACGAGCAGTACTTC	CASSLRERGGPSSYEQYF
TRBJ2-7	TRBV11-2	.	.	TGTGCCAGCAGCTTCTCAGGAAGCCACGAGCAGTACTTC	CASSFSGSHEQYF
TRBJ2-7	TRBV7-9	.	TRBD1	TGTGCCAGCAGCATACCGGGACAGGGGATCTACGAGCAGTACTTC	CASSIPGQGIYEQYF
TRBJ1-1	TRBV10-3	.	.	TGTGCCATCCTTGGGAGGGAAGACACTGAAGCTTTCTTT	CAILGREDTEAFF
TRBJ2-1	TRBV9	.	.	TGTGCCAGCAGCGTGCCCTCCGGGGGTAATGAGCAGTTCTTC	CASSVPSGGNEQFF
TRBJ1-2	TRBV19	.	TRBD1	TGTGCCAGTAGTCGGACAGGGGGAAACTATGGCTACACCTTC	CASSRTGGNYGYTF
TRBJ1-1	TRBV6-4	.	.	TGTGCCAGCAGTGACTCGAACACTGAAGCTTTCTTT	CASSDSNTEAFF
TRBJ1-6	TRBV25-1	.	.	TGTGCCAGCAGTGAAGTACATCGAGGTAATTCACCCCTCCACTTT	CASSEVHRGNSPLHF
TRBJ2-7	TRBV14	.	.	TGTGCCAGCAGCTCCCGGGGGCAGCAGTACTTC	CASSSRGQQYF
TRBJ2-3	TRBV9	.	.	TGTGCCAGCACCCCAGGCGGCACAGATACGCAGTATTTT	CASTPGGTDTQYF
TRBJ1-6	TRBV9	few	TRBD1	TGTGCCAGCACCCCCGGGACAGGGAATTCACCCCTCCACTTT	CASTPGTGNSPLHF
TRBJ2-6	TRBV5-1	.	TRBD1	TGCGCCAGCCGCCCCAGGGGGCGAGAGGGGGCCAACGTCCTGACTTTC	CASRPRGREGANVLTF
TRBJ2-5	TRBV6-6	.	.	TGTGCCAGCAGTTGGCAAGAGACCCAGTACTTC	CASSWQETQYF
TRBJ2-7	TRBV7-5	.	.	TGTGCCAGAAAAGTACACGCGGGACAGACTTTTCACTACGAGCAGTACTTC	CARKVHAGQTFHYEQYF
TRBJ1-2	TRBV5-6	.	.	TGTGCCAGCAGCTTGGGGTCGACGGATGGCTACACCTTC	CASSLGSTDGYTF
TRBJ2-1	TRBV7-2	.	TRBD2	TGTGCCAGCAGCTTAGGTCCGCTAGCGGGGCCCTACAATGAGCAGTTCTTC	CASSLGPLAGPYNEQFF
TRBJ2-3	TRBV6-6	.	TRBD2	TGTGCCAGCAGTTACGTTAGCGGGGGGGCAGATACGCAGTATTTT	CASSYVSGGADTQYF
TRBJ2-1	TRBV4-1	.	TRBD2	TGCGCCAGCAGCCAAGAACAGCGGGGGGGCCCCCATGAGCAGTTCTTC	CASSQEQRGGPHEQFF
TRBJ2-5	TRBV5-4	.	.	TGTGCCAGCAGCACCCGGGGCGGGGAGACCCAGTACTTC	CASSTRGGETQYF
TRBJ2-3	TRBV9	.	TRBD1	TGTGCCAGCAGCGCCGAAGGGGGCTACCTCACAGATACGCAGTATTTT	CASSAEGGYLTDTQYF
TRBJ1-2	TRBV19	.	TRBD1	TGTGCCAGTGACCCCGGACAGGGTTTCTATGGCTACACCTTC	CASDPGQGFYGYTF
TRBJ1-2	TRBV29-1	.	.	TGCAGCGTTGTCGACCTGGATGACATTCTCTATGGCTACACCTTC	CSVVDLDDILYGYTF
TRBJ2-1	TRBV9	once	.	TGTGCCAGCAGCGTAGAGGGGGGCAGTGAGCAGTTCTTC	CASSVEGGSEQFF
TRBJ2-3	TRBV10-1	.	TRBD1	TGCGCCAGCAGTGAGCTGGCAGGGGGTCAGGATACGCAGTATTTT	CASSELAGGQDTQYF
TRBJ1-1	TRBV25-1	.	TRBD1	TGTGCCAGTGGGGCAGGGGGGCACACTGAAGCTTTCTTT	CASGAGGHTEAFF
TRBJ2-7	TRBV4-1	.	.	TGCGCCAGCAGCCAAGAGGGCGGGCTCCCCTACGAGCAGTACTTC	CASSQEGGLPYEQYF
TRBJ2-1	TRBV10-3	.	TRBD1	TGTGCCATCAAAACCGGGACAGGGTCTTACAATGAGCAGTTCTTC	CAIKTGTGSYNEQFF
TRBJ2-2	TRBV7-8	.	TRBD1	TGTGCCAACAGCGACAGGGTGAACACCGGGGAGCTGTTTTTT	CANSDRVNTGELFF
TRBJ2-7	TRBV4-1	.	.	TGCGCCAGCAGCCAAGGGGATCCCTACGAGCAGTACTTC	CASSQGDPYEQYF
TRBJ2-7	TRBV7-6	.	.	TGTGCCAGCAGCCCCCGACAGAGCTCCTACGAGCAGTACTTC	CASSPRQSSYEQYF
TRBJ1-2	TRBV29-1	.	.	TGCAGCGTTGATGAGGGGTACAACTATGGCTACACCTTC	CSVDEGYNYGYTF
TRBJ1-5	TRBV19	.	.	TGTGCCAGTAGTACCCGACATTTATTCTATTCTCCATCCGAGCAGCCCCAGCATTTT	CASSTRHLFYSPSEQPQHF
TRBJ2-7	TRBV7-9	.	TRBD1	TGTGCCAGCAGCTTCGGACAGGGCTACGAGCAGTACTTC	CASSFGQGYEQYF
TRBJ1-2	TRBV6-1	.	.	TGTGCCATGGGGGAGGGCTATGGCTACACCTTC	CAMGEGYGYTF
TRBJ1-1	TRBV27	once	.	TGTGCCAGCAGTTATACAGTGAACACTGAAGCTTTCTTT	CASSYTVNTEAFF